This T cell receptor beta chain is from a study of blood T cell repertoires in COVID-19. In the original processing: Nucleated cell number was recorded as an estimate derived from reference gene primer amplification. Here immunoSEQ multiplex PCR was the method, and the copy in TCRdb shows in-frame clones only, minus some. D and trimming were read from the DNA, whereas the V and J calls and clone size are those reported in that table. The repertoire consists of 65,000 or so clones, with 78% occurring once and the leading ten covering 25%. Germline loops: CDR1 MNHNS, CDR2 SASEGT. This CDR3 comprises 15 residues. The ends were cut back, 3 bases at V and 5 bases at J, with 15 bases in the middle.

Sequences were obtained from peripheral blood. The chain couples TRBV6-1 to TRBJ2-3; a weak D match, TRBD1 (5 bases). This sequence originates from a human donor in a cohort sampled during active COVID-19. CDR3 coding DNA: TGTGCCAGCAGTGACCTGGACGGAAGGGGAGATACGCAGTATTTT. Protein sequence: CASSDLDGRGDTQYF.